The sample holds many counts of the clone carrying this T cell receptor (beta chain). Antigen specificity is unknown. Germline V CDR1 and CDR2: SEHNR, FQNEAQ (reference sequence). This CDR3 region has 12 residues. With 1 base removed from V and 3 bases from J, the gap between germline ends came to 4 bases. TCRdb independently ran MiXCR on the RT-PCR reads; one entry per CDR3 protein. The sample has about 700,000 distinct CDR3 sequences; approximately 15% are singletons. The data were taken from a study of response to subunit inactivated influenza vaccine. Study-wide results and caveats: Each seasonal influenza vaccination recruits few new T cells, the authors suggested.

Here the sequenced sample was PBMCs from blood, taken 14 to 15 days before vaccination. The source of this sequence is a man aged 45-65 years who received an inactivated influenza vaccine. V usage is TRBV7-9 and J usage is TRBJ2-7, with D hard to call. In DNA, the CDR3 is TGTGCCAGCAGCTTAGACTACTACGAGCAGTACTTC. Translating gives CASSLDYYEQYF.